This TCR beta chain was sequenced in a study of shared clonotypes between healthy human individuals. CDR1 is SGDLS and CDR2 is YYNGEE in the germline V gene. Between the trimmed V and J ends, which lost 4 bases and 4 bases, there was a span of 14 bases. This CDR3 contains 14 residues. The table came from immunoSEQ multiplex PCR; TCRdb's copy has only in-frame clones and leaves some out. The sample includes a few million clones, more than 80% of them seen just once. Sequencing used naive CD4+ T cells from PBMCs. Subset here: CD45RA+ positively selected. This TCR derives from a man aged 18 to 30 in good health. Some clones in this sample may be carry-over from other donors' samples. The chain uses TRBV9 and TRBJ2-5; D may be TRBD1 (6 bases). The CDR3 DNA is TGTGCCAGCAGCCCTTATACAGGGAGAGAGACCCAGTACTTC. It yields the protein CASSPYTGRETQYF.